This TCR beta chain was captured by sequencing in a study of T cells in localized non-small cell lung cancer. General study results and limits: Uninvolved adjacent lung showed higher T cell clonality than tumor.

With 5 bases removed from V and 1 base from J, the gap between germline ends came to 10 bases. The CDR3 has 13 residues. The germline V gene encodes CDR1 SQVTM and CDR2 ANQGSEA. This clone came up a few times. Its antigen is not known. The repertoire was sequenced with immunoSEQ multiplex PCR; TCRdb's copy has only in-frame clones and lacks some. The top ten clones hold under 20% of a sample with under 950 clones, about a quarter of them seen once. The rearrangement uses TRBV29-1 and TRBJ2-3; D may be TRBD1 (5 bases). The TCR originated in a woman aged 35 to 70 with stage III lung adenocarcinoma. The material was normal lung tissue next to the tumor, obtained before any cancer treatment. In nucleotides, the CDR3 is TGCAGCGTTAATCAGGGCGGCACAGATACGCAGTATTTT. Amino acids: CSVNQGGTDTQYF.